This T cell receptor beta chain comes out of a study of blood T cell repertoires in COVID-19 (dated by TCRdb to 2018 to 2021). As for the study more broadly: Samples from collaborators originated in the United States, Italy and Spain and spanned both the acute and convalescent phases of COVID-19. The material from the prospective study consisted of cDNA or gDNA derived from T cells, B-cell-depleted T cells, or PBMCs. Where available, HLA class I and class II types were obtained from metadata supplied by the sample provider rather than from assay-based typing. The repertoires were released in a freely available public database meant as a resource for research on the immune response to SARS-CoV-2. Sample metadata almost always included a de-identified subject ID, COVID-19 status, age in years and sex. The dataset comprised deeply sampled blood TCRbeta repertoires from subjects exposed to, actively infected with, or recovered from COVID-19. The samples were drawn from two sources: the first 160 participants of the ongoing ImmuneRACE study, and about 1,300 subjects contributed by 6 global collaborators.

Findings and caveats that apply to the study as a whole: Clinical and demographic metadata were provided uncurated, with the amount varying by source and participant.

V ends up 5 bases short and J 3 bases short, with an unmatched junction base count of 12. CDR1 and CDR2, looked up from the germline V gene, are SGHTA and FQGNSA. Measured from the cysteine to the phenylalanine, the CDR3 is 18 residues long. Of all the DNA, just the CDR3 is kept, 54 bases in frame from base 1. The immunoSEQ Assay, a bias-controlled multiplex PCR, was used to amplify TCRbeta CDR3 regions from genomic DNA. The authors processed their data as follows. Within the assay, amplification of reference gene primers was used to estimate how many nucleated cells each sample contained. Sequence reads were collapsed and filtered to measure the absolute abundance of every unique TCRbeta CDR3 rearrangement. For each sample, productive Simpson clonality was calculated as the square root of Simpson's diversity index over productive rearrangements. TCRdb's version of the immuneACCESS table is confined to in-frame rearrangements and falls short of the full clone set. An unresolved V gene accounts for under half of the shortfall where checked; the remainder is of unknown origin. The DNA was the basis for D and trimming; V, J and clone size are from that table. The sample table shows roughly 70,000 clones, and more than 85% are seen once. Of the sample, around 3.9% falls within the top ten clones.

About this clone: Its antigen remains undetermined. Base qualities are not at hand, and no much larger clone is one base apart.

Whole blood was collected in K2EDTA tubes by collaborating institutions according to the institutions' own protocols. For TCRbeta analysis, collaborator samples were shipped as frozen whole blood, as isolated PBMCs, or as DNA extracted from either sample type. Sequencing was performed on peripheral blood. Here the chain combines TRBV7-2 and TRBJ2-7; TRBD2 agrees with 14 junctional bases. This TCR derives from a man aged 65 to 79 with active COVID-19. This receptor carries the CDR3 CASSNGLAGGRRGYEQYF. At the DNA level, the sequence is TGTGCCAGCAGCAACGGACTAGCGGGAGGCCGGAGGGGCTACGAGCAGTACTTC.